The present entry profiles one T cell receptor beta chain with its context. The antigen this receptor binds is unknown. Base-call qualities are not available, and no considerably larger clone is one nucleotide away. The CDR3 spans 15 residues, from the cysteine through the phenylalanine. Only CDR3 DNA is held: 45 bases, read in frame from base 1. V trim: 6 bases; J trim: 1 base; unmatched bases: 7. CDR1 and CDR2, looked up from the germline V gene, are MNHNS and SASEGT. For repertoire sequencing, TCR beta CDR3 regions were amplified from RNA transcripts. The first round was an RT-PCR using HTBI primers with the Qiagen OneStep RT-PCR kit, and this first round was followed by a second-round multiplex PCR, then size selection and purification. Libraries were sequenced paired-end with 100 bp reads on an Illumina HiSeq2000. The study's own analysis went as follows. SOAPnuke was used to process the reads, throwing out any read that had adapters, had uncalled bases, had a mean Phred below 15, or lacked an exact constant-primer or identifier match. COPE v1.2.5 was used to merge high-quality paired reads. Each unique nucleotide sequence was treated as a clonotype, and MiTCR v1.1 was used to align the clonotypes to the IMGT TRB V, D and J references. Analysis was restricted to V-J combinations with a frequency above 0.0001, which covered about 99% of repertoires. A TCR clonal expansion and chaos score per V-J combination was defined as the ratio of F50 clonal expansion to chaos observed in the TCRdist matrix. Welch's t-statistics and random forest were used to reduce features to 10 to 15 V-J combinations, which were fed into a naive Bayes classifier. The Morisita-Horn index was used to measure how similar the thyroid and blood repertoires were. The public reads were reanalyzed by TCRdb: fastp trimming at Q25, MiXCR alignment, in-frame beta chains only. CDR3 protein sequences are deduplicated, and each keeps its most common genes and DNA. None of the V and J calls come from the authors' own analysis; TCRdb made them. This sample holds about 1.1 million distinct CDR3 sequences; about 38% were observed only once. The ten top clones hold around 10% of the sample.

This sample stems from a study of Graves' ophthalmopathy and Graves' hyperthyroidism (dated by TCRdb to the late 2010s). With respect to the entire study: Hyperthyroidism was considered stable if no progression to ophthalmopathy occurred within 18 months of follow-up. The study used signatures of the TCR beta repertoire to tell Graves' ophthalmopathy apart from Graves' hyperthyroidism and to predict which patients would progress to ophthalmopathy. In total, under 150 blood samples were TCR-sequenced: under 45 ophthalmopathy, under 85 hyperthyroidism and some 17 hyperthyroidism-to-ophthalmopathy patients. A discovery set of 100 or so patients (more than 40 ophthalmopathy, about 55 stable hyperthyroidism) was enrolled to explore V-J signatures distinguishing ophthalmopathy from hyperthyroidism. An independent validation cohort was composed of around 19 hyperthyroidism patients and 15 to 17 patients who later progressed from hyperthyroidism to ophthalmopathy. In more than five hyperthyroidism patients, T-cell repertoires of thyroid tissue and blood were compared. Following sample collection, hyperthyroidism patients were given methimazole at a starting dose of 30 mg daily, and ophthalmopathy patients were given high-dose intravenous methylprednisolone. Results and caveats for the whole study, not just this receptor: Among expanded thyroid clonotypes with frequency above 0.001, most also showed up in blood, which suggests that blood repertoires may reflect the thyroid immune response. No statistical method was used to predetermine the sample size, and group allocation was not hidden from the investigators. In cross-validation, the 13-signature model distinguished ophthalmopathy from stable hyperthyroidism with 85% to 90% sensitivity and roughly 81% specificity, and in the test set the corresponding values were roughly 78% and 74%. In validation, the model predicted ophthalmopathy progression with about 70% sensitivity and roughly 72% specificity; some twelve predicted patients were CT-confirmed with GO in a median of 6.5 months.

Hyperthyroidism patients were newly diagnosed, with disease duration under 2 months, and aged 18 to 65 years. Patients with other autoimmune diseases, uncontrolled infections, pregnancy or lactation were excluded. Diagnosis was based on clinical symptoms, serum thyroxine, TRAb, thyroid ultrasound and orbital computed tomography. Total RNA was extracted using Trizol reagent, and RNA quality was checked on an Agilent 2100 Bioanalyzer. This sequence uses TRBV6-1 and TRBJ2-7; 9 bases in the middle match TRBD1. This receptor was identified in an adult man with Graves' hyperthyroidism. Sequencing used peripheral blood or thyroid tissue (not recorded which). The CDR3 has the sequence CASRITGTGSYEQYF. Read as DNA, the sequence is TGTGCCAGCAGGATCACCGGGACAGGGTCCTACGAGCAGTACTTC.